This T cell receptor (beta chain) was identified in a study of Graves' ophthalmopathy and Graves' hyperthyroidism. Amplification targeted the TCR beta CDR3 regions, with RNA transcripts as the source material. HTBI primers served in a first-round RT-PCR, which a second-round multiplex PCR followed. TCRdb re-called the multiplex PCR reads through MiXCR, storing one row per CDR3 protein. The table records almost 750,000 distinct CDR3 sequences, approximately 40% of them present only once. Note on this clonotype: As yet, its antigen is unknown.

Germline lookup yields CDR1 MGHDK and CDR2 SYGVNS. Deletions cut 4 bases from V and 6 bases from J, with 15 bases between. The CDR3 is 15 residues long. The study's findings and limits: The model flagged ophthalmopathy progression at 65% to 71% sensitivity and around 77% specificity.

The sample consisted of peripheral blood. V usage is TRBV25-1 and J usage is TRBJ2-2, with D unresolved. The TCR originated in an adult man with Graves' ophthalmopathy. The CDR3 reads CASSARDVKSGELFF. The CDR3 bases are TGTGCCAGCAGTGCTAGAGATGTGAAATCCGGGGAGCTGTTTTTT.